The rows below give T cell receptor beta chains drawn from one sample of a study of STAT3 mutations in large granular lymphocyte leukemia. Sequenced by immunoSEQ multiplex PCR; TCRdb stores in-frame clones only, minus some. This sample yields about 4,000 clones, of which 82% are seen a single time; 87% belongs to the top ten. Sequencing input: peripheral blood mononuclear cells. These receptors came from a boy between 10 and 17 years old with T-cell large granular lymphocyte leukemia. Some clones in this sample may be carry-over from other donors' samples. Each CDR3 is given with its conserved first and last residue. The size entry is marked missing in some rows and otherwise reads once, few, many or a size class.

TRBV5-1,TRBJ2-5,.,CASSLHAEETQYF
TRBV5-1,TRBJ2-7,.,CASSSGLGEVSYEQYF
TRBV6-1,TRBJ2-1,few,CASSEGQGASNEQFF
TRBV13,TRBJ2-7,few,CASSPPGVGQYF
TRBV12-5,TRBJ2-1,once,CASGPLAAGTSGYNEQFF
TRBV10-3,TRBJ1-1,.,CAISESPGRLTEAFF
TRBV29-1,TRBJ1-1,.,CSVGDFQRHATEAFF
TRBV7-9,TRBJ2-3,.,CASSQGDTQYF
TRBV12-5,TRBJ1-5,.,CASGPGSKMGNQPQHF
TRBV5-1,TRBJ2-3,.,CASSLMGITSTDTQYF
TRBV2,TRBJ1-6,.,CASRALESPLHF
TRBV27,TRBJ2-7,.,CASSLGGRGYEQYF
TRBV5-1,TRBJ2-7,few,CASSLGTGGYEQYF
TRBV6-6,TRBJ2-4,.,CASRSPGAKNIQYF
TRBV27,TRBJ1-5,.,CASSLRDSNQPQHF
TRBV6-6,TRBJ2-3,.,CASSSFRGRVTDTQYF
TRBV1,TRBJ1-4,.,CTSIPQGASWEKLFF
TRBV5-4,TRBJ1-3,.,CASSLDLGTENTIYF
TRBV5-1,TRBJ2-5,.,CASSFTGTTQETQYF
TRBV30,TRBJ2-3,.,CAWSVRSTDTQYF
TRBV5-6,TRBJ1-4,.,CASSLWGVGNEKLFF
TRBV5-1,TRBJ1-1,.,CASRGQGSNAEAFF
TRBV10-2,TRBJ2-2,.,CASSGGVDGTPNTGELFF
TRBV6-6,TRBJ1-6,.,CASSYSVGDYNSPLHF
TRBV7-2,TRBJ1-6,.,CASSEIQGYSPLHF
TRBV7-7,TRBJ2-3,.,CASSLGDSSTDTQYF
TRBV29-1,TRBJ2-5,.,CSVEDERGLVATQYF
TRBV6-5,TRBJ2-6,.,CASSTLLSGANVLTF
TRBV7-9,TRBJ1-5,.,CASSFGVVSNQPQHF
TRBV5-4,TRBJ2-7,once,CASSLDGQGVYEQYF
TRBV5-4,TRBJ1-1,.,CASSLGSGNTEAFF
TRBV5-4,TRBJ1-1,.,CASSPGGPEAFF
TRBV5-1,TRBJ1-6,.,CASSLDRTNSPLHF
TRBV5-1,TRBJ1-1,once,CASSLYYRGRAEAFF
TRBV6-4,TRBJ1-1,once,CASSAGFGDTEAFF
TRBV18,TRBJ1-3,.,CASSPVTGEDTIYF
TRBV5-1,TRBJ1-1,.,CASSLGDNTEAFF
TRBV30,TRBJ2-7,once,CAWSVRQGRSYEQYF
TRBV6-6,TRBJ2-5,.,CASNPGQGLQETQYF
TRBV5-4,TRBJ2-5,.,CASSLGTRLGQETQYF
TRBV25-1,TRBJ1-1,.,CASRPIGEMNTEAFF